This is a list of T cell receptor beta chains from one sample in a study of blood T cell repertoires in COVID-19. Using immunoSEQ multiplex PCR, the repertoire was profiled, and TCRdb retains in-frame clones only, with some absent. Here the sample spans 150,000 to 160,000 clones, 65% to 90% being singletons. The sequenced sample consisted of peripheral blood. Receptors originate from a woman aged 55 to 70 with COVID-19, enrolled during active disease. Both conserved end residues are part of each CDR3. The D gene is left open where the match is weak.

cdr3_length	j_call	d_call	v_call	cdr3_aa
15	TRBJ1-1	.	TRBV5-4	CASSLGPRENTEAFF
18	TRBJ2-2	TRBD1	TRBV9	CASSPPTHRGINTGELFF
17	TRBJ1-3	TRBD1	TRBV9	CASSVGTGGRIGNTIYF
15	TRBJ2-1	TRBD1	TRBV11-3	CASSPRQGNHNEQFF
16	TRBJ1-3	TRBD1	TRBV11-2	CASRLARPDRGYTIYF
14	TRBJ1-1	TRBD1	TRBV9	CASSVNTGQGPTFF
12	TRBJ1-1	.	TRBV18	CASSPDITEAFF
18	TRBJ1-3	TRBD1	TRBV7-6	CASSLEVAGGMDGNTIYF
12	TRBJ2-4	.	TRBV12-3/TRBV12-4	CASSPRENIQYF
13	TRBJ1-1	.	TRBV30	CAWSADGRTEAFF
15	TRBJ1-2	TRBD1	TRBV5-1	CASTSISTGDNGYTF
12	TRBJ2-5	.	TRBV6-1	CASSEDRRTQYF
13	TRBJ2-5	.	TRBV6-2/TRBV6-3	CASSSGLGETQYF
20	TRBJ2-7	.	TRBV3-1/TRBV3-2	CASSQGPHHFRYGGSYEQYF
17	TRBJ2-1	TRBD1	TRBV5-4	CASSSTLRGQGYNEQFF
13	TRBJ1-2	TRBD1	TRBV12-3/TRBV12-4	CASSFQGAPGYTF
15	TRBJ1-2	.	TRBV7-2	CASSLGPGEGYGYTF